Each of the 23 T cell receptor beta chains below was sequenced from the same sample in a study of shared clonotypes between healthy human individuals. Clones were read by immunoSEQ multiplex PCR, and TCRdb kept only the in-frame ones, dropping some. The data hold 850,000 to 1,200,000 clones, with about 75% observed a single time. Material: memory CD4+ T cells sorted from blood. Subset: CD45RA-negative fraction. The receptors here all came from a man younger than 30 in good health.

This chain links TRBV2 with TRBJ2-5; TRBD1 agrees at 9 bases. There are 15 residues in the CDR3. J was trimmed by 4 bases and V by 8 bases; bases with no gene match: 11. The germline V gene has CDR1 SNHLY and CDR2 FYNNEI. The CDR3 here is CASLPRTGVGETQYF. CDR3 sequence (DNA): TGTGCCAGCTTACCCCGGACAGGGGTGGGAGAGACCCAGTACTTC.

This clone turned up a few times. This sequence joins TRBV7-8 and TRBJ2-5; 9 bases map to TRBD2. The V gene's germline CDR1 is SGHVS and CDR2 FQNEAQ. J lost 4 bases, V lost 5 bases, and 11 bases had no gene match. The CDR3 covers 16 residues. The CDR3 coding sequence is TGTGCCAGCAGCCCCCCCAGCGGGGGGCCTTTAGAGACCCAGTACTTC. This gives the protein CASSPPSGGPLETQYF.

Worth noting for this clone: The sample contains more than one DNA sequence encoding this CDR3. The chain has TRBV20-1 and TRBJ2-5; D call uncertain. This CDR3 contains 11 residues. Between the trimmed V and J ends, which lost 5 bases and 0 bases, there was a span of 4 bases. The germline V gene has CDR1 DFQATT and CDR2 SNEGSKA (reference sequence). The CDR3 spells CSAQNQETQYF. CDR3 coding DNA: TGCAGTGCTCAAAACCAAGAGACCCAGTACTTC.

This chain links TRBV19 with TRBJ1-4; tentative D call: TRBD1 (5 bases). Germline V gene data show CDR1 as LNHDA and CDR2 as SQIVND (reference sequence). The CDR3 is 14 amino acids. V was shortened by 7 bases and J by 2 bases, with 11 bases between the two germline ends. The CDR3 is CASKDGATNEKLFF. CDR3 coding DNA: TGTGCCAGTAAGGACGGGGCCACTAATGAAAAACTGTTTTTT. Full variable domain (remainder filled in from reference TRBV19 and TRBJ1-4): DGGITQSPKYLFRKEGQNVTLSCEQNLNHDAMYWYRQDPGQGLRLIYYSQIVNDFQKGDIAEGYSVSREKKESFPLTVTSAQKNPTAFYLCASKDGATNEKLFFGSGTQLSVL.

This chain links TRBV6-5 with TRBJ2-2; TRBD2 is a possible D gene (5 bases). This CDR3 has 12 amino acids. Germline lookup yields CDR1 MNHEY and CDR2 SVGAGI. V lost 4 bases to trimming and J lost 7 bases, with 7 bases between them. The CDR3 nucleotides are TGTGCCAGCAGTTGGCGGGTCGGGGAGCTGTTTTTT. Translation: CASSWRVGELFF.

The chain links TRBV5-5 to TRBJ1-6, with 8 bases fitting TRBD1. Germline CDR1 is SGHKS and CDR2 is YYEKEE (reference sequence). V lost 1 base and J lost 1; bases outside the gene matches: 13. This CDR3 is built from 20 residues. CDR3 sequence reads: CASSLQGGQGTMSYNSPLHF. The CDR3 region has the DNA TGTGCCAGCAGCTTGCAAGGTGGACAGGGAACAATGTCCTATAATTCACCCCTCCACTTT.

The CDR3 spells CASSLNGGAGNTQYF. In DNA, the CDR3 is TGTGCCAGCAGCTTAAACGGGGGGGCCGGGAATACGCAGTATTTT. V gene TRBV7-6 combines with J gene TRBJ2-3; TRBD2 matches at 8 bases. The CDR3 totals 15 residues. The V gene end was trimmed by 2 bases and the J gene end by 7 bases; junction bases not matched to a gene: 8. The germline CDR1 and CDR2 sequences are SGHVS and FNYEAQ.

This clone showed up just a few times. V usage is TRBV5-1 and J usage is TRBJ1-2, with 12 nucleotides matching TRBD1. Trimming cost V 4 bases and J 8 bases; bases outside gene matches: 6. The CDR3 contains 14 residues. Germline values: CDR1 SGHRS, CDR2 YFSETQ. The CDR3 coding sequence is TGCGCCAGCAGCGGGACAGGGGGCGAACGGGGCTACACCTTC. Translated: CASSGTGGERGYTF.

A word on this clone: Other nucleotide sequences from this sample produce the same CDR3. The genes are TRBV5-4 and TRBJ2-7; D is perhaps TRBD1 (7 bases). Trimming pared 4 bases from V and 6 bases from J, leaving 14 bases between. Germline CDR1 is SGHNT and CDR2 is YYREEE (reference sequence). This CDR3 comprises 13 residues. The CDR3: CASSLAGGSEQYF. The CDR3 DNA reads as TGTGCCAGCAGCCTGGCAGGGGGGTCCGAGCAGTACTTC.

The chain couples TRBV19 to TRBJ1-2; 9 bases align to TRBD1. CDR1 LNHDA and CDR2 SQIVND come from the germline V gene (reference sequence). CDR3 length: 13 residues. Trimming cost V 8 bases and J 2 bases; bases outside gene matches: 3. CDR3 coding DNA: TGTGCCAGTGGGACAGGGCGAAACTATGGCTACACCTTC. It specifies CASGTGRNYGYTF.

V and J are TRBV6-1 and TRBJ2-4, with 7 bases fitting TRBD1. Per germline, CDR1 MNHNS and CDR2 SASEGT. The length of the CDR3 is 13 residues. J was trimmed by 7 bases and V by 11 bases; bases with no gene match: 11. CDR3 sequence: CAVPRDSLNIQYF. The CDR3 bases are TGTGCCGTACCACGGGACAGCCTGAACATTCAGTACTTC.

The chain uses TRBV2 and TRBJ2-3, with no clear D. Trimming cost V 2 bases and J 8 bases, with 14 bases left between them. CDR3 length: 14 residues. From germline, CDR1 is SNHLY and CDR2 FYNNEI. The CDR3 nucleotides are TGTGCCAGCAGTGAAAAGGGTTCGGATCCTACGCAGTATTTT. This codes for CASSEKGSDPTQYF.

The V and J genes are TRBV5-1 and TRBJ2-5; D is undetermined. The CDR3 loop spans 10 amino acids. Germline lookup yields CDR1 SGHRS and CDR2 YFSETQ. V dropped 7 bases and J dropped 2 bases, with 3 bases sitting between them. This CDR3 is CASGQETQYF. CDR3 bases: TGCGCCAGCGGGCAAGAGACCCAGTACTTC.

In nucleotides, the CDR3 is TGTGCCAGCCGAAACTCCTACGAGCAGTACTTC. It codes for CASRNSYEQYF. The rearrangement joins TRBV7-2 to TRBJ2-7; no firm D call. CDR1 is SGHTA and CDR2 is FQGNSA in the germline V gene. V dropped 8 bases and J dropped 0 bases, with 5 bases sitting between them. The CDR3 covers 11 residues.

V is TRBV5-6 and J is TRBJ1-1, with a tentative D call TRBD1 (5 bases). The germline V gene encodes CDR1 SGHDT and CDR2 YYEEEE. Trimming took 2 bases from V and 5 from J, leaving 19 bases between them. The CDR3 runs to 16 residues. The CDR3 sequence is CASSFGAHIRGTEAFF. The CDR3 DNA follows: TGTGCCAGCAGCTTTGGGGCCCACATCCGAGGGACTGAAGCTTTCTTT.

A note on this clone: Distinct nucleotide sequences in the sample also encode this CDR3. CDR3 DNA sequence: TGTGCCAGCTCACCCGGGCCCTCGTCTGGAAACACCATATATTTT. It codes for CASSPGPSSGNTIYF. V gene TRBV18 combines with J gene TRBJ1-3, with D unclear. The CDR3 runs to 15 residues. Germline loops: CDR1 KGHSH, CDR2 LQKENI. Trimming cost V 3 bases and J 1 base, with 10 bases left between them.

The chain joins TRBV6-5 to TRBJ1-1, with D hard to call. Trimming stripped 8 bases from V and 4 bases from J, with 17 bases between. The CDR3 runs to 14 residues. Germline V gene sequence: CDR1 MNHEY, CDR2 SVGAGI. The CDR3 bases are TGTGCCAGCGAGAGTGGACGGCCGAGCACTGAAGCTTTCTTT. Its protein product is CASESGRPSTEAFF.

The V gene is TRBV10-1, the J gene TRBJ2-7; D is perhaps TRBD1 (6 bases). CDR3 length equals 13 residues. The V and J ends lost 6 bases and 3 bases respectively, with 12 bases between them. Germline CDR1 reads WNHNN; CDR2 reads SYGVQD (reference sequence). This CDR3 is CASSRGPGYEQYF. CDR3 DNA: TGCGCCAGCAGCAGGGGCCCAGGCTACGAGCAGTACTTC.

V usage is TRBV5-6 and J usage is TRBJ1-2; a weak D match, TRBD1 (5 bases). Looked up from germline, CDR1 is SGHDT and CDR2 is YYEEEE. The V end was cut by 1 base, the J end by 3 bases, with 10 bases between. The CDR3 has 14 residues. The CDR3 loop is CASSLWGPHYGYTF. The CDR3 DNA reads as TGTGCCAGCAGCTTGTGGGGACCTCACTATGGCTACACCTTC.

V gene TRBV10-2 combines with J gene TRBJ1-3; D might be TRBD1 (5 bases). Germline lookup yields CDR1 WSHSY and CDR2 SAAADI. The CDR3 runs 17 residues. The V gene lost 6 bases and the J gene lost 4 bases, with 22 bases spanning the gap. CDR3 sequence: CASSKTGQSRLGNTIYF. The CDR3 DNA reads TGCGCCAGCAGCAAGACGGGGCAAAGTAGGCTGGGAAACACCATATATTTT.

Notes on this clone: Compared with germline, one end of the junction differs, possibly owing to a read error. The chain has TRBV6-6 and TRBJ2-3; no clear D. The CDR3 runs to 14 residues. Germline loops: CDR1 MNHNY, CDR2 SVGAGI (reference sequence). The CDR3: CASSNSYPSDTQYF. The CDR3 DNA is TGTGCCAGCAGTAACTCGTACCCGTCCGATACGCAGTATTTT.

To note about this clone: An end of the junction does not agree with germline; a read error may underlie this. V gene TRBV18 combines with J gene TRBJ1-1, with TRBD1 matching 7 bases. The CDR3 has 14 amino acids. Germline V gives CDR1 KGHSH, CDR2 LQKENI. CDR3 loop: CTSSRQGKNTEAFF. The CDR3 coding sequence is TGTACCAGCTCACGACAGGGAAAGAACACTGAAGCTTTCTTT.

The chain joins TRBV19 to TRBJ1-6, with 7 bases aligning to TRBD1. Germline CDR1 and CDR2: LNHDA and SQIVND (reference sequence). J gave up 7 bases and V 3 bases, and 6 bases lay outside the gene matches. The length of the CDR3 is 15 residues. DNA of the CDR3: TGTGCCAGTAGTATTTCGGGACAGCTAAATTCACCCCTCCACTTT. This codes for CASSISGQLNSPLHF.